Listed below are T cell receptor beta chains from one sample, sequenced in a study of type 1 and type 2 diabetes patients. From the multiplex PCR reads, TCRdb called clonotypes with MiXCR, one entry per CDR3 protein. There are around 300,000 distinct CDR3 sequences in the sample; approximately 45% occur only once, and about 13% lies in the top ten. The specimen sequenced was peripheral blood mononuclear cells (PBMCs). Receptors were obtained from a man younger than 35 with type 2 diabetes. Both conserved end residues are part of each CDR3. D genes are given only for firm matches. Size tells how often a clone was seen (once, few, many) or the class of an expanded clone, and some rows leave it out.

V gene	clone size	J gene	D gene	CDR3 DNA	CDR3 protein
TRBV2	many	TRBJ1-1	TRBD1	TGTGCCACCGCGACAGGGCGAAACACTGAAGCTTTCTTT	CATATGRNTEAFF
TRBV24-1	NA	TRBJ2-5	TRBD1	TGTGCCACCAGTGGGGGACAGGGCCGGCGAGAGACCCAGTACTTC	CATSGGQGRRETQYF
TRBV20-1	few	TRBJ2-3	NA	TGCAGCCTTGGCGGGCCTAGCACAGATACGCAGTATTTT	CSLGGPSTDTQYF
TRBV20-1	NA	TRBJ2-7	NA	TGCAGTGCTAGGAGGGACCTAAACTCCTACGAGCAGTACTTC	CSARRDLNSYEQYF
TRBV9	NA	TRBJ2-3	NA	TGTGCCAGCAGCGTAGGTACAGGGACGACAGATACGCAGTATTTT	CASSVGTGTTDTQYF
TRBV2	NA	TRBJ2-7	NA	TGTGCCAGCAGTGGGGCCCCCTACGAGCAGTACTTC	CASSGAPYEQYF
TRBV12-3/TRBV12-4	NA	TRBJ1-1	NA	TGTGCCAGCAGTTCGGTAAAGAGGGAAGCTTTCTTT	CASSSVKREAFF
TRBV4-1	few	TRBJ2-2	NA	TGCGCCAGCAGCCAAGAGGGTTGGAACACCGGGGAGCTGTTTTTT	CASSQEGWNTGELFF
TRBV20-1	NA	TRBJ1-6	NA	TGCAGTGCTAGAGGGAGCTCGGGTTCCGATTCACCCCTCCACTTT	CSARGSSGSDSPLHF
TRBV30	NA	TRBJ2-3	TRBD2	TGTGCCTACGGTTCCGGGACTAGAGTCACAGATACGCAGTATTTT	CAYGSGTRVTDTQYF
TRBV19	NA	TRBJ1-1	NA	TGTGCCAGTAGTATTTCGGCAGCACGCTACACTGAAGCTTTCTTT	CASSISAARYTEAFF
TRBV6-5	few	TRBJ2-2	NA	TGTGCCAGCAGCAAGCCCGGTCAGGCCGGGGAGCTGTTTTTT	CASSKPGQAGELFF
TRBV2	NA	TRBJ2-5	TRBD2	TGTGCCAGCAGTTTCGAGTTCGCCGGCGGGGGGCCCCAAGAGACCCAGTACTTC	CASSFEFAGGGPQETQYF
TRBV5-1	NA	TRBJ2-7	NA	TGCGCCAGTTCGACAGGCCACGAGCAGTACTTC	CASSTGHEQYF
TRBV13	NA	TRBJ2-7	TRBD2	TGTGCCAGCAGCCCCGGGACTAGCGGGAGAAATTACGAGCAGTACTTC	CASSPGTSGRNYEQYF
TRBV30	NA	TRBJ2-6	NA	TGTGCCTGGAGTGTAAAGATCGCGAGCTCTGGGGCCAACGTCCTGACTTTC	CAWSVKIASSGANVLTF
TRBV25-1	few	TRBJ2-2	NA	TGTGCCAGCAAAGGCACCGGGGAGCTGTTTTTT	CASKGTGELFF
TRBV27	NA	TRBJ1-2	NA	TGTGCCAGCAGTTGGGGGGTCAGCTATGGCTACACCTTC	CASSWGVSYGYTF
TRBV12-3/TRBV12-4	NA	TRBJ2-5	TRBD1	TGTGCCAGCAGTAAAGCCGGACAGGGGATAGGGGAGACCCAGTACTTC	CASSKAGQGIGETQYF
TRBV6-1	NA	TRBJ2-2	TRBD1	TGCGCCAGCAGATCAAGGGACAGGGACACCGGGGAGCTGTTTTTT	CASRSRDRDTGELFF
TRBV10-3	NA	TRBJ2-5	NA	TGTGCCATCAGGGCGGGTCCAGCCGAAGAGACCCAGTACTTC	CAIRAGPAEETQYF
TRBV9	NA	TRBJ1-4	TRBD1	TGTGCCAGCAGCGTGGGGACAGCCTCTAGTGAAAAACTGTTTTTT	CASSVGTASSEKLFF
TRBV6-6	few	TRBJ2-2	NA	TGTGCCAGCAGTTACTTCGATAGCACCGGGGAGCTGTTTTTT	CASSYFDSTGELFF
TRBV7-6	NA	TRBJ1-5	NA	TGTGCCAGCAGCCCCGGGGGGGCGTGGCCCCAGCATTTT	CASSPGGAWPQHF
TRBV2	NA	TRBJ1-5	NA	TGTGCCAGCATTGAGGACTCCAATCAGCCCCAGCATTTT	CASIEDSNQPQHF
TRBV20-1	few	TRBJ2-2	TRBD2	TGCAGTGCTAGCGGGACTAGGGATGGGACGCTGTTTTTT	CSASGTRDGTLFF
TRBV7-6	NA	TRBJ2-7	NA	TGTGCCAGCATGCGCGGAGCGGGTGGAGGGGTTGGGTCCTACGAGCAGTACTTC	CASMRGAGGGVGSYEQYF
TRBV7-3	many	TRBJ2-7	NA	TGTGCCAGCAGCTTAGGGTCGGGGGGCTACTACGAGCAGTACTTC	CASSLGSGGYYEQYF
TRBV6-5	NA	TRBJ2-2	NA	TGTGCCAGCAGTATGGACTACTCCGGGGAGCTGTTTTTT	CASSMDYSGELFF
TRBV19	NA	TRBJ2-7	NA	TGTGCCAGTAGCGACGGGACGGAAAATCCCTACGAGCAGTACTTC	CASSDGTENPYEQYF
TRBV7-3	many	TRBJ2-7	NA	TGTGCCAGCAGCTCGGGGAGCTCCTACGAGCAGTACTTC	CASSSGSSYEQYF
TRBV27	NA	TRBJ2-2	TRBD1	TGTGCCAGCAGTTTAGTGGGGGTGACAGGGAAATCCGGGGAGCTGTTTTTT	CASSLVGVTGKSGELFF
TRBV6-1	NA	TRBJ2-5	TRBD1	TGTGCCAGCAGTGTACGACAGGGCGTGGAGACCCAGTACTTC	CASSVRQGVETQYF
TRBV7-2	NA	TRBJ2-7	NA	TGTGCCAGCAGCTTGACGGGGGTAGGGTTCTACGAGCAGTACTTC	CASSLTGVGFYEQYF
TRBV29-1	NA	TRBJ1-1	TRBD1	TGCAGCGTTGGACAGGGGATGGAAGCTTTCTTT	CSVGQGMEAFF
TRBV2	few	TRBJ2-1	NA	TGTGCCAGCAGTGACAGGGCAGGGAGAAACAATGAGCAGTTCTTC	CASSDRAGRNNEQFF
TRBV7-3	NA	TRBJ2-5	TRBD2	TGTGCCAGCAGCTTATTCGGGGGGAAAGAGACCCAGTACTTC	CASSLFGGKETQYF
TRBV5-1	NA	TRBJ2-7	NA	TGCGCCAGCAGCTTGGAGGCAGGGAAGGGCCCGATTTACGAGCAGTACTTC	CASSLEAGKGPIYEQYF
TRBV28	NA	TRBJ2-4	NA	TGTGCCAGCAGACCCCCGGGGCAGGGGAACATTCAGTACTTC	CASRPPGQGNIQYF
TRBV2	once	TRBJ1-4	NA	TGTGCCAGCAGCTCGGGAGTAACTAATGAAAAACTGTTTTTT	CASSSGVTNEKLFF
TRBV30	few	TRBJ1-5	TRBD1	TGTGCCTGGAGGGGGACAGGGGGCAATCAGCCCCAGCATTTT	CAWRGTGGNQPQHF
TRBV15	NA	TRBJ2-7	TRBD2	TGTGCCACCAGCAGAGATACTAGCGGGAAACGATTC	CATSRDTSGKRF
TRBV28	few	TRBJ2-1	NA	TGTGCCACCAGTGATCGCATCGATGAGCAGTTCTTC	CATSDRIDEQFF
TRBV28	NA	TRBJ2-3	TRBD2	TGTGCCAGCAGTCACGCAGGGAAACGGGAGGCCCCTACGCAGTATTTT	CASSHAGKREAPTQYF
TRBV7-2	NA	TRBJ2-5	NA	TGTGCCAGCAGCTCCCGCGAGGGTGGAGAGACCCAGTACTTC	CASSSREGGETQYF
TRBV4-1	NA	TRBJ2-7	NA	TGCGCCAGCAGCCAAGTAGAAGGACCCCGCTCCTACGAGCAGTACTTC	CASSQVEGPRSYEQYF
TRBV19	NA	TRBJ1-1	NA	TGTGCCACCCGCGGCAGGACGTCTACTGAAGCTTTCTTT	CATRGRTSTEAFF
TRBV7-6	NA	TRBJ2-7	NA	TGTGCCAGCAGCCACGGGACGGCCGCTTCTGATGAGCAGTACTTC	CASSHGTAASDEQYF
TRBV28	NA	TRBJ2-7	TRBD2	TGTGCCAGCAGACCTGCCGGGACTAGCGGGCGAAACGAGCAGTACTTC	CASRPAGTSGRNEQYF
TRBV19	few	TRBJ2-1	NA	TGTGCCAGTAGTATGGCGGGCTCCTACAATGAGCAGTTCTTC	CASSMAGSYNEQFF
TRBV4-2	NA	TRBJ2-2	TRBD1	TGTGCCAGCAGCCTATTTGCAGGGACAGGGTCGAACACCGGGGAGCTGTTTTTT	CASSLFAGTGSNTGELFF
TRBV15	many	TRBJ1-1	NA	TGTGCCACCAGCAGAGATATCGAAGCTTTCTTT	CATSRDIEAFF
TRBV27	few	TRBJ1-5	NA	TGTGCCAGCAGTTTGTCTGACAGCAATCAGCCCCAGCATTTT	CASSLSDSNQPQHF